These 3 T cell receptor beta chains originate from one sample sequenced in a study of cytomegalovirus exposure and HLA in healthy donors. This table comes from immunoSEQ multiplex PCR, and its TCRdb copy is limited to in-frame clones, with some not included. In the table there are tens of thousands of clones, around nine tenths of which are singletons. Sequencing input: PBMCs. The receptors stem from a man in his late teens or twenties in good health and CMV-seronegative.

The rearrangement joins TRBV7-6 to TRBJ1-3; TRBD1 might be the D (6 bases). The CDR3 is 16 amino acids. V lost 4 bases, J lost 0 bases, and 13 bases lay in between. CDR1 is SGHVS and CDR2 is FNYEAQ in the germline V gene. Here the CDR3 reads CASSYQTGHSGNTIYF. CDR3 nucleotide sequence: TGTGCCAGCAGCTACCAGACAGGCCACTCTGGAAACACCATATATTTT.

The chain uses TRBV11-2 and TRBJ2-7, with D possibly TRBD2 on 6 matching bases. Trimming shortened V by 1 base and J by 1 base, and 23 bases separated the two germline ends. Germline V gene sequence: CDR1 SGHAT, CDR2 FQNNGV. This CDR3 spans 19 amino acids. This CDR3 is CASSLVLSLTSGISYEQYF. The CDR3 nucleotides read TGTGCCAGCAGCTTAGTGTTATCGTTGACTAGTGGGATTTCCTACGAGCAGTACTTC.

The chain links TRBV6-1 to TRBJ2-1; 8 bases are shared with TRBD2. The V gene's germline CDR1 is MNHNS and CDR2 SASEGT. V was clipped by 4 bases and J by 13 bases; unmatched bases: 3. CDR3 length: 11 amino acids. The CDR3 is CASSGSGRQFF. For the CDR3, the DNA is TGTGCCAGCAGTGGGAGCGGGAGACAGTTCTTC.